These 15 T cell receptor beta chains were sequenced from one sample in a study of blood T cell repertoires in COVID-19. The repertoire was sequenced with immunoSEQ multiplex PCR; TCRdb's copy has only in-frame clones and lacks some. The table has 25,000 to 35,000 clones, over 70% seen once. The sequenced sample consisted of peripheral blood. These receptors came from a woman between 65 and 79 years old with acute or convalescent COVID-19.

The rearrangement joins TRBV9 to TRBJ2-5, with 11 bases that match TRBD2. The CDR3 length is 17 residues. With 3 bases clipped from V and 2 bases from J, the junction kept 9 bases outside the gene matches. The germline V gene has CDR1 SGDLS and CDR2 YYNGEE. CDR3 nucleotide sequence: TGTGCCAGCAGCGCTACTAGCGGGGGTCGAAGGCAAGAGACCCAGTACTTC. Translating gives CASSATSGGRRQETQYF.

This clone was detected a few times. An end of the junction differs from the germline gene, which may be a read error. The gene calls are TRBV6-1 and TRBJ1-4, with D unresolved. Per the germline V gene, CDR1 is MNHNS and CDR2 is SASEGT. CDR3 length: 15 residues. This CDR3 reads CASTENQAVNEKLFF. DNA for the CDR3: TGTGCCAGCACTGAAAATCAGGCTGTTAATGAAAAACTGTTTTTT.

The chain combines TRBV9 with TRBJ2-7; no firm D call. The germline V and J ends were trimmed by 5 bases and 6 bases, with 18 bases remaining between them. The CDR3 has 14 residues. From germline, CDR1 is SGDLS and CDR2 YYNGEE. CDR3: CASSSSPQVGEQYF. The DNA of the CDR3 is TGTGCCAGCAGTAGTAGTCCGCAGGTTGGCGAGCAGTACTTC.

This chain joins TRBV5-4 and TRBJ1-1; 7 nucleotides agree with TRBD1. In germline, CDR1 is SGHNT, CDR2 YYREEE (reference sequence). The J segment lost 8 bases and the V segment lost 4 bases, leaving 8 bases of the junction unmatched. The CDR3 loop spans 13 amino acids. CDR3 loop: CASSTPVDREAFF. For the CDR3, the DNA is TGTGCCAGCAGCACCCCGGTGGACAGGGAAGCTTTCTTT.

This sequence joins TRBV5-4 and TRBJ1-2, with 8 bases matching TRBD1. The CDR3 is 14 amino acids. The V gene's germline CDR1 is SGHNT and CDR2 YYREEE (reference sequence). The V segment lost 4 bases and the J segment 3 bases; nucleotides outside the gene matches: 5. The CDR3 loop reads CASSQGASDYGYTF. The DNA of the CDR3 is TGTGCCAGCAGCCAGGGGGCTTCCGACTATGGCTACACCTTC. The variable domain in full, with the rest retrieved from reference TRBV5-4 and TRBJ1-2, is ETGVTQSPTHLIKTRGQQVTLRCSSQSGHNTVSWYQQALGQGPQFIFQYYREEENGRGNFPPRFSGLQFPNYSSELNVNALELDDSALYLCASSQGASDYGYTFGSGTRLTVV.

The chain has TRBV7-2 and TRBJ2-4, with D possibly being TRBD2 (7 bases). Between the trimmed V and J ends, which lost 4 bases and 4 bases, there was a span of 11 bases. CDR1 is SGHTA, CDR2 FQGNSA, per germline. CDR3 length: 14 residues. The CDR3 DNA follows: TGTGCCAGCAGCTCCGGGGGGCAGAAAAACATTCAGTACTTC. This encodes CASSSGGQKNIQYF.

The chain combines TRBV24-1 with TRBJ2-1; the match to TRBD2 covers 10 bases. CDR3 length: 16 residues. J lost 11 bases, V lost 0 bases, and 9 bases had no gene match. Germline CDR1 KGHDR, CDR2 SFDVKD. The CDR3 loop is CATSDLHLAGERKQFF. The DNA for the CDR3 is TGTGCCACCAGTGATTTGCACCTAGCGGGAGAAAGGAAGCAGTTCTTC.

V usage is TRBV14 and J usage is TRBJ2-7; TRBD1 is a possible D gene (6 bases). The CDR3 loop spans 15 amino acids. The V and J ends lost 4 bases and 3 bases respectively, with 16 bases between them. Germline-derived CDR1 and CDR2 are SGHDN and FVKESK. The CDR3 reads CASSRRGAGVYEQYF. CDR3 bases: TGTGCCAGCAGCCGGAGAGGGGCAGGGGTCTACGAGCAGTACTTC.

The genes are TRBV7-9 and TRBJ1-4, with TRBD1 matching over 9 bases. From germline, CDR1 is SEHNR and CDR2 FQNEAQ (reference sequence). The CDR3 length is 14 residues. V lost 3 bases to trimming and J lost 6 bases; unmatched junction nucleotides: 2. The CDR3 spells CASSLTGGDEKLFF. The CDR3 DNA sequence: TGTGCCAGCAGCTTGACAGGGGGGGATGAAAAACTGTTTTTT.

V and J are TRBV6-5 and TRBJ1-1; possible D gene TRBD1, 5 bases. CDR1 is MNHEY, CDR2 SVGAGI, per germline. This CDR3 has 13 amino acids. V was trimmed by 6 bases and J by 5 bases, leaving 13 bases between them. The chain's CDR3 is CASSYNPGTEAFF. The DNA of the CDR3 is TGTGCCAGCAGCTACAATCCAGGGACTGAAGCTTTCTTT.

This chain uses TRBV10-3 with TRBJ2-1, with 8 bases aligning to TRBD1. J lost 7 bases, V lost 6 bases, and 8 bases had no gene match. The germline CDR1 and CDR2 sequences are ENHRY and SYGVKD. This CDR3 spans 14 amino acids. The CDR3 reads CAIRGQGGLNEQFF. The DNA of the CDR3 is TGTGCCATCAGAGGACAGGGAGGTCTAAATGAGCAGTTCTTC.

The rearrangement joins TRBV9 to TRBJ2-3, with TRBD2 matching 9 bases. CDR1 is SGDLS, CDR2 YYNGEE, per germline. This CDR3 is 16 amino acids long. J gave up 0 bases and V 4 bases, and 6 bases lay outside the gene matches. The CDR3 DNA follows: TGTGCCAGCAGCCCTCGGACTAGCGTAAGCACAGATACGCAGTATTTT. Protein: CASSPRTSVSTDTQYF.

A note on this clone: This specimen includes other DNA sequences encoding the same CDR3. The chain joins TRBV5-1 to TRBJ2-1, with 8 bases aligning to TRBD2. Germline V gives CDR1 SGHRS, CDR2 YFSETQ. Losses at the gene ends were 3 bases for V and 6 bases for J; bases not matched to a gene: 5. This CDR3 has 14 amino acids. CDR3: CASSSGGAGNEQFF. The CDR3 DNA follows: TGCGCCAGCAGCTCCGGGGGGGCCGGCAATGAGCAGTTCTTC.

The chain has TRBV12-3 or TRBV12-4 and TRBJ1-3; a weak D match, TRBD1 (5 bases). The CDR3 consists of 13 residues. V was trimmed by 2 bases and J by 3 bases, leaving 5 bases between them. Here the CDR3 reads CASSLQGGNTIYF. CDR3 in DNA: TGTGCCAGCAGTTTACAGGGTGGAAACACCATATATTTT.

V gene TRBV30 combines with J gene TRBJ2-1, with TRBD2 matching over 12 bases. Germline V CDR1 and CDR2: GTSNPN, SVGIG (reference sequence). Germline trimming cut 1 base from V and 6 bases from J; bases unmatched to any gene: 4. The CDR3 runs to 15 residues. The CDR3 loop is CAWSALAGGANEQFF. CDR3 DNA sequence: TGTGCCTGGAGTGCCCTAGCGGGGGGGGCCAATGAGCAGTTCTTC.